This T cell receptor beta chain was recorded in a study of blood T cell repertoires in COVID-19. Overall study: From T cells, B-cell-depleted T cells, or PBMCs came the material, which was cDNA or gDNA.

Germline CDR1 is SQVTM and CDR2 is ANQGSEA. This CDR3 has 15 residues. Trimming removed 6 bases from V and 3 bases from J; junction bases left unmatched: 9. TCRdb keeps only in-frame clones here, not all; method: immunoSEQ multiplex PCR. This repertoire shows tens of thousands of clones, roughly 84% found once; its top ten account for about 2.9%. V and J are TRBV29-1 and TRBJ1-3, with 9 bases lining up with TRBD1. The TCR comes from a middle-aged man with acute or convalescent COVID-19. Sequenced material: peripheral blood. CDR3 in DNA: TGCAGCGTGGGTCACGGGACAGGGTTTGGAAACACCATATATTTT. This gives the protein CSVGHGTGFGNTIYF.